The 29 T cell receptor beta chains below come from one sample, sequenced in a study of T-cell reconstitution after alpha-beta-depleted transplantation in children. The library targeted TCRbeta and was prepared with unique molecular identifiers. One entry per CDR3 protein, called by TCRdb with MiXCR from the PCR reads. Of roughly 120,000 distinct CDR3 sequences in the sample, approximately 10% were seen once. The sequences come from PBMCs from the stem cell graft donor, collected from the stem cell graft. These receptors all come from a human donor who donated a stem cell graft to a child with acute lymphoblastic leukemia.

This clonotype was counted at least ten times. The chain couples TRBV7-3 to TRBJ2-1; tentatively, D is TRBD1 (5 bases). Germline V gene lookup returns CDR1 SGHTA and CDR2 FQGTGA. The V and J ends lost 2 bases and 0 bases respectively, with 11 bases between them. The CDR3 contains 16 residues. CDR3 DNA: TGTGCCAGCAGCTTACGTCGGCAGGGCTCCTACAATGAGCAGTTCTTC. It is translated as CASSLRRQGSYNEQFF.

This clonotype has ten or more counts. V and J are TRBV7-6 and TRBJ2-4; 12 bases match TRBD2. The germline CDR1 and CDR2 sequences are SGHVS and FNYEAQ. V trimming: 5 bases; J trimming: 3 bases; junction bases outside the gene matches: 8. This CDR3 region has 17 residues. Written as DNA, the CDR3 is TGTGCCAGCAGCCCATCTAGCGGGAGGGCCGGCAAAAACATTCAGTACTTC. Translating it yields CASSPSSGRAGKNIQYF.

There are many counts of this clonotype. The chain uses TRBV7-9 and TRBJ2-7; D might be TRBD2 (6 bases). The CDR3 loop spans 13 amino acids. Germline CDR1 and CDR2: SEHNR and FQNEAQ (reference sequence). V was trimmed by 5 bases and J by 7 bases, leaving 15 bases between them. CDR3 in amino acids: CASSPGGLGEQYF. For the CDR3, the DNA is TGTGCCAGCAGCCCCGGAGGGCTAGGGGAGCAGTACTTC.

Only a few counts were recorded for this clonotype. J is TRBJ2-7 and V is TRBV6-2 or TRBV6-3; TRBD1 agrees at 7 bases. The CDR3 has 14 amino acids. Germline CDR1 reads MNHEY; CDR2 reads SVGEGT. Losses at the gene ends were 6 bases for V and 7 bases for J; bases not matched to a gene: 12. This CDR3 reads CASSPTGRGGEQYF. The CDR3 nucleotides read TGTGCCAGCAGCCCGACAGGGAGAGGAGGTGAGCAGTACTTC.

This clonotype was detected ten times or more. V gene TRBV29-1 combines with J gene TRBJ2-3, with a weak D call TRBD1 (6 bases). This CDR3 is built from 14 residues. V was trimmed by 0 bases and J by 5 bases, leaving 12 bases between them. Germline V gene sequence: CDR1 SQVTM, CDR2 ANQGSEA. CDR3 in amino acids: CSVEDREGGDTQYF. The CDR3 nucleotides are TGCAGCGTTGAAGATCGAGAAGGGGGAGATACGCAGTATTTT.

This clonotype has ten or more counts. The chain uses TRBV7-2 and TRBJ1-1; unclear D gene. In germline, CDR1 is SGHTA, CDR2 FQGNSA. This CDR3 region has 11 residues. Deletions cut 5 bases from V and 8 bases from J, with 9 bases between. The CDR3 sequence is CASSRGVEAFF. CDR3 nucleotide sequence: TGTGCCAGCAGCCGTGGAGTCGAAGCTTTCTTT.

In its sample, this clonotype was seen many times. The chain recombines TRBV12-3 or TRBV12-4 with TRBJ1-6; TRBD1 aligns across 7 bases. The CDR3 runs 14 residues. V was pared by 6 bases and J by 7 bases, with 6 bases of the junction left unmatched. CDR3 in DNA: TGTGCCAGCAGCCCCGGACAGGAGAATTCACCCCTCCACTTT. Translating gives CASSPGQENSPLHF.

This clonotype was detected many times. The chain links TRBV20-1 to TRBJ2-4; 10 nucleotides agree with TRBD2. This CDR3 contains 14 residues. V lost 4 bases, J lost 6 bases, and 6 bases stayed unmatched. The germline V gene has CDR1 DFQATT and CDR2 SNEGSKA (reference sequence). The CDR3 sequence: CSATEWTSGNIQYF. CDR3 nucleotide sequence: TGCAGTGCTACCGAGTGGACTAGCGGAAACATTCAGTACTTC.

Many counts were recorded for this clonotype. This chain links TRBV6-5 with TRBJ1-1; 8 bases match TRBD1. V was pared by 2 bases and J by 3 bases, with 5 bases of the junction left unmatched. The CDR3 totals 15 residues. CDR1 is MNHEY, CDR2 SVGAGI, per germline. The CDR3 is CASSYTTGDDTEAFF. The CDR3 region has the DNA TGTGCCAGCAGTTACACGACAGGGGACGACACTGAAGCTTTCTTT.

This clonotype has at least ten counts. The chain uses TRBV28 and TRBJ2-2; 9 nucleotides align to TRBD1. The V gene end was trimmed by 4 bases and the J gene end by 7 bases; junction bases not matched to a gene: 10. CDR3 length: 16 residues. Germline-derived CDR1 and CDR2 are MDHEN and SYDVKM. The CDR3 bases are TGTGCCAGCAGTTCTACAGGGGGCGGGGGCCACGGGGAGCTGTTTTTT. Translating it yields CASSSTGGGGHGELFF.

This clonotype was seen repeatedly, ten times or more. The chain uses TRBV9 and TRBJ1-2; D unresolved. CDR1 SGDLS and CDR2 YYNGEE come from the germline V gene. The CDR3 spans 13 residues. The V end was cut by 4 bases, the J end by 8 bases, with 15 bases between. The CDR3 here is CASSPWGWEGYTF. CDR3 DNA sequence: TGTGCCAGCAGCCCTTGGGGTTGGGAAGGCTACACCTTC.

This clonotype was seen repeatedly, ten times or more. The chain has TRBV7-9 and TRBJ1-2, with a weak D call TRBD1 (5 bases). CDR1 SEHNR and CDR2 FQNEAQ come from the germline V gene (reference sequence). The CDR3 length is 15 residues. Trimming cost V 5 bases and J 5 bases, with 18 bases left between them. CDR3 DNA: TGTGCCAGCAGCCATTCTCTTGACAGTTCTTATGGCTACACCTTC. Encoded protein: CASSHSLDSSYGYTF.

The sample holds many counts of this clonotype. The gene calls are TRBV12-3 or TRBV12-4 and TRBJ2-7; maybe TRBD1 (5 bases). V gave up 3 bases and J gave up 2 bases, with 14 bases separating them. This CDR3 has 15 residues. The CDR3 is CASSFFARVTYEQYF. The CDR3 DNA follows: TGTGCCAGCAGTTTTTTCGCCAGGGTGACCTACGAGCAGTACTTC.

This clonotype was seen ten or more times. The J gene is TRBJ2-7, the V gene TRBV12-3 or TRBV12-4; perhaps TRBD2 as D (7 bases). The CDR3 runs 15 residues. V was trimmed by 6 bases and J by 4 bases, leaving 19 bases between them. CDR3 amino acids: CASRVIAGASYEQYF. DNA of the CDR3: TGTGCCAGCAGAGTAATCGCGGGGGCGTCGTACGAGCAGTACTTC.

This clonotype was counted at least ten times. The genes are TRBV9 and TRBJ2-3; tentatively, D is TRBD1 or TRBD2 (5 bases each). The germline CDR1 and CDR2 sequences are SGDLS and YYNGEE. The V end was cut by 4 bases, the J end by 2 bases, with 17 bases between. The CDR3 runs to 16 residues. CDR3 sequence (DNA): TGTGCCAGCAGCTCCGCTCGGGGCAGCATCACAGATACGCAGTATTTT. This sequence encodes CASSSARGSITDTQYF.

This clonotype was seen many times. CDR3 loop: CSASEAGGRETQYF. CDR3 bases: TGCAGTGCTAGTGAAGCGGGAGGCCGGGAGACCCAGTACTTC. The V gene is TRBV20-1, the J gene TRBJ2-5; 9 nucleotides line up with TRBD2. Germline loops: CDR1 DFQATT, CDR2 SNEGSKA (reference sequence). The CDR3 sequence is 14 residues long. The junction had 7 bases not matched to a gene; V was cut back by 3 bases and J by 5 bases.

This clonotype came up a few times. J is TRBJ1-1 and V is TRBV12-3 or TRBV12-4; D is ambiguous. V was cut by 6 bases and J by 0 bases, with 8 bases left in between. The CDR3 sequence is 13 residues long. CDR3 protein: CASSLLMNTEAFF. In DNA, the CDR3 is TGTGCCAGCAGCCTACTGATGAACACTGAAGCTTTCTTT.

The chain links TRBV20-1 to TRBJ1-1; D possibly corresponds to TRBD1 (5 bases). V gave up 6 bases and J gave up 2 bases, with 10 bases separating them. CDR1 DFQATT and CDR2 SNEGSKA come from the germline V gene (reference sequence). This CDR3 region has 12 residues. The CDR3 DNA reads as TGCAGTGCAAACGGGGGAAACACTGAAGCTTTCTTT. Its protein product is CSANGGNTEAFF.

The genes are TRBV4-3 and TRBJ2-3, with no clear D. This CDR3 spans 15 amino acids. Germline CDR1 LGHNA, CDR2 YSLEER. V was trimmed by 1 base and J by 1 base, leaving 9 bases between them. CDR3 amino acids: CASSQAPVGTDTQYF. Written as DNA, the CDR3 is TGCGCCAGCAGCCAAGCCCCCGTCGGCACAGATACGCAGTATTTT.

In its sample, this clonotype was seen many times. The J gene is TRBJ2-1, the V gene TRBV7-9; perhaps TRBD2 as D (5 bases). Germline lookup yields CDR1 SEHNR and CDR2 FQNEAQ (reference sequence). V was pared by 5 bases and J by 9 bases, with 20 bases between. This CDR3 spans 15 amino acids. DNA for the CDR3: TGTGCCAGCAGCGCCCAGCGGACCGCTACAAGTGAGCAGTTCTTC. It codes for CASSAQRTATSEQFF.

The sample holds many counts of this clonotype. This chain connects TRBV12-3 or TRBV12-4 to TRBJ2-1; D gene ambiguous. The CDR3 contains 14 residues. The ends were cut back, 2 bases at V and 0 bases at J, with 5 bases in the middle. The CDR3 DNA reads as TGTGCCAGCAGTTTATGGAGCTCCTACAATGAGCAGTTCTTC. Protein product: CASSLWSSYNEQFF.

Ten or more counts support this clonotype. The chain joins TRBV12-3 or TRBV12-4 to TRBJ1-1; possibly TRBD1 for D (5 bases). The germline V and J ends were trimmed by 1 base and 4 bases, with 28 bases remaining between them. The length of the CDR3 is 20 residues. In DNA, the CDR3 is TGTGCCAGCAGTTTAGAGACTTACGGGAGGACCCGCAGGGAGGCCACTGAAGCTTTCTTT. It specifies CASSLETYGRTRREATEAFF.

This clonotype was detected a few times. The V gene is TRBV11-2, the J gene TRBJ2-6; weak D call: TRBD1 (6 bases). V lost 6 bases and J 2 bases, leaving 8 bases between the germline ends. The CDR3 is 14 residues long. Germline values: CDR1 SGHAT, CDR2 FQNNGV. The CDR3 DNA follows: TGTGCCAGCAGTAAGGGGGCTGGGGCCAACGTCCTGACTTTC. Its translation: CASSKGAGANVLTF.

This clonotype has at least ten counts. The DNA for the CDR3 is TGTGCCAGCAGCGTAGAGGGATGGCAGCCCCAGCATTTT. It specifies CASSVEGWQPQHF. This rearrangement joins TRBV9 to TRBJ1-5; D unresolved. CDR1 and CDR2 (germline): SGDLS, YYNGEE. The CDR3 is 13 amino acids. The V end was cut by 0 bases, the J end by 7 bases, with 8 bases between.

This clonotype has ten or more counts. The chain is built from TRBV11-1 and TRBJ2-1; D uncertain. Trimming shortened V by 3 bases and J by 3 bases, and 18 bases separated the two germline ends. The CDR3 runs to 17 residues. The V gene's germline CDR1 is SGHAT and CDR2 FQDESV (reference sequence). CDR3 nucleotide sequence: TGTGCCAGCAGCTTTTCGACCGGACGGATCCTCTACAATGAGCAGTTCTTC. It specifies CASSFSTGRILYNEQFF.

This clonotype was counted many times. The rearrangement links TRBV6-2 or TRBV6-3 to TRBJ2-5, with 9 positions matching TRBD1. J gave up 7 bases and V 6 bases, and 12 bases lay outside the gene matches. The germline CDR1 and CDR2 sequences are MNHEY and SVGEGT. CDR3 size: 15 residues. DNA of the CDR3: TGTGCCAGCAGCCCAACCCCCGGGACAGGGTCGACCCAGTACTTC. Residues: CASSPTPGTGSTQYF.

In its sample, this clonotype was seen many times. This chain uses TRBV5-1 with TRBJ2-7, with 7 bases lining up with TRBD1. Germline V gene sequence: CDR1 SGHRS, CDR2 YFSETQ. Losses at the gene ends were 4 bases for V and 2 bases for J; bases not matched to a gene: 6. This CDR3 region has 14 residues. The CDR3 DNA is TGCGCCAGCAGCACGGACAGGCCTACCTACGAGCAGTACTTC. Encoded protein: CASSTDRPTYEQYF.

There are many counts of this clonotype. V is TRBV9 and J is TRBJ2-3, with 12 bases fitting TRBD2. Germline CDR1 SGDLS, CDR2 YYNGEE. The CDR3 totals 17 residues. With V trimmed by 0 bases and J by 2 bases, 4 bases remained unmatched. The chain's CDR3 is CASSVETSGGYTDTQYF. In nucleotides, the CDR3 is TGTGCCAGCAGCGTAGAGACTAGCGGGGGATACACAGATACGCAGTATTTT.

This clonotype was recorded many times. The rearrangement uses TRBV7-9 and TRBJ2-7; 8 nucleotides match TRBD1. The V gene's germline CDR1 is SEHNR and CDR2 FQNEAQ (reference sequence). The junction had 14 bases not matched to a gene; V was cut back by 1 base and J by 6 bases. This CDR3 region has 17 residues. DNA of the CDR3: TGTGCCAGCAGCTTAGAGGATACGGAGGACAGGGTATTCGAGCAGTACTTC. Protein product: CASSLEDTEDRVFEQYF.